These 15 T cell receptor beta chains originate from one sample sequenced in a study of shared T cell receptors in the human thymus. Data came from immunoSEQ multiplex PCR; TCRdb stores just in-frame clones and leaves some out. The sample holds some 700,000 clones, over 75% seen once. The data were also submitted as part of a second study, on human thymus T cells.

Sequenced sample: thymocytes. The receptors stem from a girl under three years old with a congenital heart defect.

The rearrangement links TRBV6-1 to TRBJ1-2; D not certain. Per germline, CDR1 MNHNS and CDR2 SASEGT. The V and J ends lost 6 bases and 4 bases respectively, with 12 bases between them. This CDR3 comprises 13 residues. CDR3 nucleotide sequence: TGTGCCAGCAGCCGAGAGGATGCCTATGGCTACACCTTC. Its translation is CASSREDAYGYTF.

The chain carries TRBV5-1 and TRBJ1-1; the D gene is possibly TRBD1 (6 bases). Deletions cut 4 bases from V and 5 bases from J, with 12 bases between. The V gene's germline CDR1 is SGHRS and CDR2 YFSETQ. The CDR3 covers 13 residues. The CDR3 spells CASSTRQATEAFF. For the CDR3, the DNA is TGCGCCAGCAGCACCAGACAGGCGACTGAAGCTTTCTTT.

V is TRBV28 and J is TRBJ2-4; D may be TRBD1 (5 bases). Trimming removed 3 bases at V and 6 bases at J, with 12 bases between. Germline CDR1 and CDR2: MDHEN and SYDVKM. The CDR3 has 14 residues. As DNA, the CDR3 is TGTGCCAGCAGTTTGAGGCGACAGAGAAACATTCAGTACTTC. Amino acid sequence: CASSLRRQRNIQYF.

The chain employs TRBV5-6 and TRBJ1-5, with a tentative D call TRBD1 (5 bases). V lost 2 bases, J lost 1 base, and 7 bases lay in between. Germline lookup yields CDR1 SGHDT and CDR2 YYEEEE. The CDR3 length is 14 residues. The CDR3 protein is CASSFRQSNQPQHF. In DNA form, the CDR3 reads TGTGCCAGCAGCTTCCGACAGAGCAATCAGCCCCAGCATTTT.

This clone turned up a few times. This chain connects TRBV19 to TRBJ1-5; D is possibly TRBD1 (5 bases). The V end lost 4 bases, the J end lost 1 base, and 8 bases lay between the germline ends. Germline loops: CDR1 LNHDA, CDR2 SQIVND (reference sequence). The CDR3 length is 14 residues. The CDR3 sequence is CASSTSGSNQPQHF. The CDR3 nucleotides read TGTGCCAGTAGTACTTCAGGGAGCAATCAGCCCCAGCATTTT.

The chain employs TRBV7-2 and TRBJ2-7; weak D call: TRBD2 (6 bases). CDR3 length: 15 residues. V dropped 2 bases and J dropped 0 bases, with 11 bases sitting between them. From germline, CDR1 is SGHTA and CDR2 FQGNSA. CDR3 in DNA: TGTGCCAGCAGCTTAATCGACGGGAGCTCCTACGAGCAGTACTTC. Translating it yields CASSLIDGSSYEQYF.

The chain uses TRBV7-9 and TRBJ1-1; D is possibly TRBD1 (5 bases). The CDR3 extends over 17 amino acids. Germline CDR1 SEHNR, CDR2 FQNEAQ (reference sequence). Trimming took off 1 base at V and 1 base at J, with 16 bases between the two ends. CDR3 amino acids: CASSLGKTVPGNTEAFF. The CDR3 region has the DNA TGTGCCAGCAGCTTAGGCAAGACAGTCCCAGGGAACACTGAAGCTTTCTTT.

The gene calls are TRBV28 and TRBJ1-1, with D hard to call. Germline lookup yields CDR1 MDHEN and CDR2 SYDVKM. V was clipped by 5 bases and J by 0 bases, with 13 bases between them. The CDR3 loop spans 15 amino acids. The CDR3 loop reads CASSRPGSMNTEAFF. CDR3 nucleotides: TGTGCCAGCAGTCGACCCGGGAGTATGAACACTGAAGCTTTCTTT.

The rearrangement joins TRBV5-6 to TRBJ2-7, with 8 bases lining up with TRBD1. There are 13 residues in the CDR3. The junction had 4 bases not matched to a gene; V was cut back by 5 bases and J by 3 bases. The germline V gene encodes CDR1 SGHDT and CDR2 YYEEEE. DNA for the CDR3: TGTGCCAGCAGAGACGGACAGGGCTACGAGCAGTACTTC. This translates into CASRDGQGYEQYF.

This clone came up once. As DNA, the CDR3 is TGCGCCAGCAGCCAGGACCCCGGGACACCGACCTACGAGCAGTACTTC. This gives the protein CASSQDPGTPTYEQYF. The genes are TRBV4-1 and TRBJ2-7; D is possibly TRBD1 (6 bases). The CDR3 has 16 amino acids. Germline CDR1 is MGHRA and CDR2 is YSYEKL. V lost 3 bases to trimming and J lost 2 bases, with 17 bases between them.

The gene calls are TRBV29-1 and TRBJ2-1; TRBD1 aligns across 7 bases. Looked up from germline, CDR1 is SQVTM and CDR2 is ANQGSEA. The trim removed 8 bases at V and 3 bases at J, leaving 13 bases unmatched. The CDR3 length is 15 residues. CDR3 protein: CSLRTTGKIYNEQFF. The CDR3 DNA reads TGCAGCCTTCGAACGACAGGGAAGATCTACAATGAGCAGTTCTTC.

The chain links TRBV2 to TRBJ1-1; possible D gene TRBD1, 5 bases. Germline CDR1 SNHLY, CDR2 FYNNEI. There are 13 residues in the CDR3. Trimming removed 3 bases at V and 4 bases at J, with 9 bases between. CDR3 in DNA: TGTGCCAGCAGTGACAGGGTGATCACTGAAGCTTTCTTT. Its protein product is CASSDRVITEAFF.

This chain connects TRBV7-2 to TRBJ1-6; TRBD1 is a possible D gene (6 bases). This CDR3 is 16 amino acids long. The V and J ends lost 1 base and 7 bases respectively, with 14 bases between them. Germline values: CDR1 SGHTA, CDR2 FQGNSA. The CDR3 protein is CASSLGGQWGNSPLHF. DNA for the CDR3: TGTGCCAGCAGCTTAGGGGGGCAATGGGGGAATTCACCCCTCCACTTT.

This chain joins TRBV9 and TRBJ2-2; 7 nucleotides line up with TRBD1. CDR3 size: 16 residues. The trim removed 4 bases at V and 0 bases at J, leaving 6 bases unmatched. The germline gives CDR1 SGDLS, CDR2 YYNGEE. The CDR3 reads CASSPGGRANTGELFF. The CDR3 region has the DNA TGTGCCAGCAGCCCAGGGGGTCGCGCGAACACCGGGGAGCTGTTTTTT. Complete variable domain (other parts from reference TRBV9 and TRBJ2-2): DSGVTQTPKHLITATGQRVTLRCSPRSGDLSVYWYQQSLDQGLQFLIQYYNGEERAKGNILERFSAQQFPDLHSELNLSSLELGDSALYFCASSPGGRANTGELFFGEGSRLTVL.

The chain uses TRBV7-6 and TRBJ2-1; 9 nucleotides align to TRBD2. Germline CDR1 reads SGHVS; CDR2 reads FNYEAQ. The CDR3 covers 16 residues. V lost 5 bases to trimming and J lost 6 bases; unmatched junction nucleotides: 11. The CDR3 nucleotides read TGTGCCAGCAGCCAACGAGGGGCGGGGGGGCGCAATGAGCAGTTCTTC. Translated: CASSQRGAGGRNEQFF.